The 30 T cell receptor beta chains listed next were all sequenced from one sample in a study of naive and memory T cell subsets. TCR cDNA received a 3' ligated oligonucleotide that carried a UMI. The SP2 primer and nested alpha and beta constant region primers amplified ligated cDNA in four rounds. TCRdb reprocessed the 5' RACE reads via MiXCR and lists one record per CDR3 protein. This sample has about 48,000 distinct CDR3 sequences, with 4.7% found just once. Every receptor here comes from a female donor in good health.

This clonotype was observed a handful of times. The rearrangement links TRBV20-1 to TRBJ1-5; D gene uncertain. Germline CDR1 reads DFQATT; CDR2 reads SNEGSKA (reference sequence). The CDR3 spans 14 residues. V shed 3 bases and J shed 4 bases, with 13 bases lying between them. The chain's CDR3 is CSASLDRQNQPQHF. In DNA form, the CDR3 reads TGCAGTGCTAGTCTGGACCGGCAAAATCAGCCCCAGCATTTT.

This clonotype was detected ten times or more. The CDR3 is CASGNLGTSGNTGELFF. DNA for the CDR3: TGTGCCAGCGGCAACTTAGGGACTAGCGGGAACACCGGGGAGCTGTTTTTT. V gene TRBV6-2 or TRBV6-3 combines with J gene TRBJ2-2, with 11 bases that match TRBD2. The germline V gene encodes CDR1 MNHEY and CDR2 SVGEGT. Unmatched junction bases numbered 9, after V lost 8 bases and J lost 1 base. The CDR3 has 17 residues.

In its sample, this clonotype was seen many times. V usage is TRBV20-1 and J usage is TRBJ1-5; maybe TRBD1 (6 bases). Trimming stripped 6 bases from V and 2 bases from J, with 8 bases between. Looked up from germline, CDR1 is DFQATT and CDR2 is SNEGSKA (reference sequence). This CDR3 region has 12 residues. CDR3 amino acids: CSARTGNQPQHF. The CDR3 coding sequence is TGCAGTGCAAGGACAGGCAATCAGCCCCAGCATTTT.

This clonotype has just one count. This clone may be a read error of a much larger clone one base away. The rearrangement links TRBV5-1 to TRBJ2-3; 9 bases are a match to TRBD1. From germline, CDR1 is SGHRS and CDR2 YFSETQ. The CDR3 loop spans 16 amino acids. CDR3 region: CASSLGTGPYTGTQYF. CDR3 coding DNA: TGCGCCAGCAGCTTAGGGACAGGGCCCTACACAGGTACGCAGTATTTT.

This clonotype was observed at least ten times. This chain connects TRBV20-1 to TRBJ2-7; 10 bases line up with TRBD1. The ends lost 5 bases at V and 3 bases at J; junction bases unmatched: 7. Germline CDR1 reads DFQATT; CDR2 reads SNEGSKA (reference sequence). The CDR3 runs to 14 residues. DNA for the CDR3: TGCAGTGCTCGGGCCGGGACAGGGGTCTACGAGCAGTACTTC. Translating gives CSARAGTGVYEQYF.

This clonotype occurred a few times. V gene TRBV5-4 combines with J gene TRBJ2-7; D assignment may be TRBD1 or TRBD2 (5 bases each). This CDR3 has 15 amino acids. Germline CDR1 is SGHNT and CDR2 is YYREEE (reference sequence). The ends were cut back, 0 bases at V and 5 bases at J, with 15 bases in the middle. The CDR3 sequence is CASSLGLGPTDEQYF. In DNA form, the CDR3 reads TGTGCCAGCAGCTTGGGATTGGGACCAACGGACGAGCAGTACTTC.

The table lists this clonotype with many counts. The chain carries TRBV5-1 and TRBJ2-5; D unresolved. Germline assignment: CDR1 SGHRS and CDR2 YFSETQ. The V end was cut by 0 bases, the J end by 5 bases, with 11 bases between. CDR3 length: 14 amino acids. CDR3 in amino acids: CASSLGGSGETQYF. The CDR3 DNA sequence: TGCGCCAGCAGCTTGGGAGGTTCGGGTGAGACCCAGTACTTC.

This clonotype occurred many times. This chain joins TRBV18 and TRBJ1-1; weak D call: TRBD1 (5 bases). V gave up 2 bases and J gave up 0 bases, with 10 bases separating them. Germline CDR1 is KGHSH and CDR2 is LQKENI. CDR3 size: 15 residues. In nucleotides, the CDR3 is TGTGCCAGCTCACCAGAATTGGGGCTGAACACTGAAGCTTTCTTT. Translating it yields CASSPELGLNTEAFF.

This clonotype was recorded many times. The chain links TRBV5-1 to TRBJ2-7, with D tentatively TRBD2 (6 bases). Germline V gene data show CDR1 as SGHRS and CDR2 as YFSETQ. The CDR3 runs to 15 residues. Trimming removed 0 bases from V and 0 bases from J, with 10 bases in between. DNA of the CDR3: TGCGCCAGCAGCTTGGGCGGAGGGGACTCCTACGAGCAGTACTTC. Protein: CASSLGGGDSYEQYF.

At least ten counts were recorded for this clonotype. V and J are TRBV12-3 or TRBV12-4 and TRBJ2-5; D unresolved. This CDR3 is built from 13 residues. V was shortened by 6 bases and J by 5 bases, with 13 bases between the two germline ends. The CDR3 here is CASSRRPVETQYF. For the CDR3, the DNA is TGTGCCAGCAGCCGTCGGCCCGTGGAGACCCAGTACTTC.

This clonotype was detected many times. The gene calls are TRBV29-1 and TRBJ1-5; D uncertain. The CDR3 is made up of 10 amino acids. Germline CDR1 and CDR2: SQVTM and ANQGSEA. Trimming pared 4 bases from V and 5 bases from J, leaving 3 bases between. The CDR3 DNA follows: TGCAGCGTTGGGGATCAGCCCCAGCATTTT. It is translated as CSVGDQPQHF.

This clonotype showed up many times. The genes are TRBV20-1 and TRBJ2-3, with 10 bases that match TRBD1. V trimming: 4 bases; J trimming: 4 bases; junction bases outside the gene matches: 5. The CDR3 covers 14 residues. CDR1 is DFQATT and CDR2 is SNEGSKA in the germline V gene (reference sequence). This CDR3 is CSATGTGVSDTQYF. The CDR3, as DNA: TGCAGTGCTACCGGGACAGGGGTCTCAGATACGCAGTATTTT.

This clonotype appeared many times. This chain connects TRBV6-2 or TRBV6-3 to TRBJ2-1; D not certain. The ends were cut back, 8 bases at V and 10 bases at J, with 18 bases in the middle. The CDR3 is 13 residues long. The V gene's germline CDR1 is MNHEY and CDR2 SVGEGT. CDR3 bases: TGTGCCAGCCGGGTGGGCCCCCCCTCGGAGCAGTTCTTC. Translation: CASRVGPPSEQFF.

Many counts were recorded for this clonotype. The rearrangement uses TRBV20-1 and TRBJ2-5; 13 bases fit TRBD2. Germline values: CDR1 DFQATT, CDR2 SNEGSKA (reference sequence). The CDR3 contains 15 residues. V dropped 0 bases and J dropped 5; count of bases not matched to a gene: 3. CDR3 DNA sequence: TGCAGTGCTAGAGATCGGGGACTAGCGGGGGAGACCCAGTACTTC. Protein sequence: CSARDRGLAGETQYF.

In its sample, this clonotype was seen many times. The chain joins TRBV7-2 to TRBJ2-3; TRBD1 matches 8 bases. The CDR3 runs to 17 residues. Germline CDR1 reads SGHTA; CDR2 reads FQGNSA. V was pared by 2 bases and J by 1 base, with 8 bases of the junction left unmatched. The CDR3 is CASSLKSGGLGTDTQYF. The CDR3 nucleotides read TGTGCCAGCAGCTTAAAGTCAGGGGGCTTGGGCACAGATACGCAGTATTTT.

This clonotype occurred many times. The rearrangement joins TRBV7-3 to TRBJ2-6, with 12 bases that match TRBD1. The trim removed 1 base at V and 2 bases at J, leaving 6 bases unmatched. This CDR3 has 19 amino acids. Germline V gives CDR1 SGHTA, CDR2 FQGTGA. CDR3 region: CASSLNLGQGATGANVLTF. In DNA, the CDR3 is TGTGCCAGCAGCTTAAACTTGGGACAGGGGGCGACTGGGGCCAACGTCCTGACTTTC.

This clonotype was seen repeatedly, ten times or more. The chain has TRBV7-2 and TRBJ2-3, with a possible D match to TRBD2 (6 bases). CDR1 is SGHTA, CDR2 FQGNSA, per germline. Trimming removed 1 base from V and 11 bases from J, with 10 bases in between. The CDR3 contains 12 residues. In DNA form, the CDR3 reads TGTGCCAGCAGCTTAGGGGACTGGGAGCAGTATTTT. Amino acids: CASSLGDWEQYF.

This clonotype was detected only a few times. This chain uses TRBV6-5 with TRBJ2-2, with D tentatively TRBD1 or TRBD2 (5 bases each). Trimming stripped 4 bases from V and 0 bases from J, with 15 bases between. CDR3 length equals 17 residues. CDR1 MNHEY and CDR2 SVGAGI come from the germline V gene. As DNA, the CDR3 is TGTGCCAGCAGTTTCCCTCCGGGACGGACGAACACCGGGGAGCTGTTTTTT. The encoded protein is CASSFPPGRTNTGELFF.

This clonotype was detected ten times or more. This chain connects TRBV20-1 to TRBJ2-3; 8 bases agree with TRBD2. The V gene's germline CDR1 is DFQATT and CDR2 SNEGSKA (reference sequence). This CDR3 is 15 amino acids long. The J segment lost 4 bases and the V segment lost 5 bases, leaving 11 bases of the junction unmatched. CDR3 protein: CSASPSGRGADTQYF. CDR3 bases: TGCAGTGCTTCTCCCAGCGGGAGAGGGGCAGATACGCAGTATTTT.

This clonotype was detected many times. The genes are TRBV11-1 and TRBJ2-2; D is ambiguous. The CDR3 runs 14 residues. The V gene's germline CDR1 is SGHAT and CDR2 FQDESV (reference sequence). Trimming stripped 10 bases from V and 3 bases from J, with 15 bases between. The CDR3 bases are TGTGCCACCCGCCCAAGCTGGGACACCGGGGAGCTGTTTTTT. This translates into CATRPSWDTGELFF. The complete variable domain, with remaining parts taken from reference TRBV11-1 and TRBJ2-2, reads EAEVAQSPRYKITEKSQAVAFWCDPISGHATLYWYRQILGQGPELLVQFQDESVVDDSQLPKDRFSAERLKGVDSTLKIQPAELGDSAMYLCATRPSWDTGELFFGEGSRLTVL.

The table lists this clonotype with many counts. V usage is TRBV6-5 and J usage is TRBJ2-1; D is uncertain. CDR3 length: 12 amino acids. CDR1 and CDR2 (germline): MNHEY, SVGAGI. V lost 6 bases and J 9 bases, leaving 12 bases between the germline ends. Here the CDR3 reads CASSSRFGEQFF. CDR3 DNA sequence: TGTGCCAGCAGCTCCCGGTTCGGTGAGCAGTTCTTC.

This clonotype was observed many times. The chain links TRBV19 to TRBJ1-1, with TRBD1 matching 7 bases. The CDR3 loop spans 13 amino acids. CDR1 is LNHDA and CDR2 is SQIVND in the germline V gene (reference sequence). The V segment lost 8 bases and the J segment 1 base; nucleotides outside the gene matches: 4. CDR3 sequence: CASSDRRNTEAFF. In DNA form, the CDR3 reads TGTGCCAGTTCGGACAGGAGGAACACTGAAGCTTTCTTT.

This CDR3 is CASSARTAYGYTF. CDR3 bases: TGTGCCAGCAGTGCCCGGACTGCCTATGGCTACACCTTC. This chain connects TRBV27 to TRBJ1-2; D gene uncertain. The germline V gene has CDR1 MNHEY and CDR2 SMNVEV (reference sequence). The CDR3 sequence is 13 residues long. V lost 5 bases and J 4 bases, leaving 11 bases between the germline ends.

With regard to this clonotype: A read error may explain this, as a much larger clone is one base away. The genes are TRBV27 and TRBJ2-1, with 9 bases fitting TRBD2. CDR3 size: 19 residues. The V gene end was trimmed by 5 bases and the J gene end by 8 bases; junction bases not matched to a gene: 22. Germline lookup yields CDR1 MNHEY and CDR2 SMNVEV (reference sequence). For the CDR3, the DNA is TGTGCCAGCAGTCGACGGACTTCTCGGCTAGCGGGAAGGGCCGATGAGCAGTTCTTC. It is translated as CASSRRTSRLAGRADEQFF.

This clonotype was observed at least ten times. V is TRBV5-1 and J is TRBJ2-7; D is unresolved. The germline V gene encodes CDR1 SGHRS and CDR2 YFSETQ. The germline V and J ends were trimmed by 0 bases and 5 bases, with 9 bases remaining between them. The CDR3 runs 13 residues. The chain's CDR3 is CASSLVVDHEQYF. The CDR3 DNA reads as TGCGCCAGCAGCTTGGTTGTAGACCACGAGCAGTACTTC.

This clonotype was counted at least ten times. This CDR3 reads CASSAGGGNQPQHF. The CDR3 nucleotides read TGTGCCAGCAGTGCAGGGGGAGGCAATCAGCCCCAGCATTTT. The V gene is TRBV6-1, the J gene TRBJ1-5, with 7 positions matching TRBD1. This CDR3 region has 14 residues. J was trimmed by 2 bases and V by 4 bases; bases with no gene match: 2. CDR1 is MNHNS, CDR2 SASEGT, per germline.

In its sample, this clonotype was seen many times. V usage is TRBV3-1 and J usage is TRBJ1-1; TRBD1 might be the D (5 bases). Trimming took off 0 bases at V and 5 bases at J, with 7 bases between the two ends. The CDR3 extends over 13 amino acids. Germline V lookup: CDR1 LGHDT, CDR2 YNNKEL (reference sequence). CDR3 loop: CASSQDRGTEAFF. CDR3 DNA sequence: TGTGCCAGCAGCCAAGATAGGGGAACTGAAGCTTTCTTT.

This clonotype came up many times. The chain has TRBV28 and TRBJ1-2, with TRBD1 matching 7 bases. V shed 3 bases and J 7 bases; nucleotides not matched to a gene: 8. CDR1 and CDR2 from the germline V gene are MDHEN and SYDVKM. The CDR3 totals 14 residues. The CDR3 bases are TGTGCCAGCAGTTTGAGAGGGGGCAGACCTGGCTACACCTTC. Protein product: CASSLRGGRPGYTF.

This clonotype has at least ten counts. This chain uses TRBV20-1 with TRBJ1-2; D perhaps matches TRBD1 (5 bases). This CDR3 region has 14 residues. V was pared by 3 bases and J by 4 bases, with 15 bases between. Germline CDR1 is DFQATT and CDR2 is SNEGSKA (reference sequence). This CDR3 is CSARGDERLYGYTF. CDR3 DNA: TGCAGTGCTAGGGGGGACGAGCGGCTCTATGGCTACACCTTC.

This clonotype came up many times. The DNA of the CDR3 is TGCAGCGTGGGGGGGACCGTGAACACTGAAGCTTTCTTT. Protein sequence: CSVGGTVNTEAFF. The chain links TRBV29-1 to TRBJ1-1, with D possibly being TRBD1 (5 bases). V was clipped by 6 bases and J by 0 bases, with 11 bases between them. Germline loops: CDR1 SQVTM, CDR2 ANQGSEA. The CDR3 has 13 amino acids.